The 22 T cell receptor beta chains reported below all come from one sample, sequenced in a study of T cell repertoires in cytomegalovirus infection. One entry per CDR3 protein, called by TCRdb with MiXCR from the reads. The sample contains roughly 600,000 distinct CDR3 sequences, 20% to 25% of which appear only once. Sequenced sample: CD8+ T cells from PBMCs. The receptor set was obtained from a human donor in good health (CMV status not recorded). Some clones in this sample may be carry-over from other donors' samples.

In regard to this clonotype: One junction end does not reproduce the germline sequence, and a read error may be involved. CDR3 in DNA: TGTGCTAGCAGCTTAAATTACCAGCGGGGATCGAACACCGGGGATCTGTTTTTT. Residues: CASSLNYQRGSNTGDLFF. This chain links TRBV7-7 with TRBJ2-2; 7 bases match TRBD2. Germline V gives CDR1 SSHAT, CDR2 FNYEAQ (reference sequence). There are 18 residues in the CDR3.

Comments on this clonotype: Being one base from a much bigger clone, this may be a read error. The chain carries TRBV7-2 and TRBJ2-1; D is tentatively TRBD1 or TRBD2 (5 bases each). Germline lookup yields CDR1 SGHTA and CDR2 FQGNSA. The V end lost 7 bases, the J end lost 4 bases, and 17 bases lay between the germline ends. The CDR3 totals 15 residues. CDR3: CASNPGTLGYNEQFF. CDR3 nucleotide sequence: TGTGCCAGCAACCCGGGGACGTTGGGTTACAATGAGCAGTTCTTC.

The chain has TRBV14 and TRBJ2-1, with TRBD1 matching 10 bases. The CDR3 is 15 residues long. Germline V lookup: CDR1 SGHDN, CDR2 FVKESK. V lost 4 bases and J lost 3; bases outside the gene matches: 3. CDR3 DNA sequence: TGTGCCAGCAGCCGAAGGACAGGGGGCTACAATGAGCAGTTCTTC. Residues: CASSRRTGGYNEQFF.

The rearrangement joins TRBV2 to TRBJ1-2; 7 nucleotides agree with TRBD1. Germline trimming cut 8 bases from V and 6 bases from J; bases unmatched to any gene: 9. This CDR3 contains 13 residues. Germline values: CDR1 SNHLY, CDR2 FYNNEI. The CDR3 is CASPTGAGDGYTF. The CDR3 DNA follows: TGTGCCAGCCCAACAGGGGCCGGTGATGGCTACACCTTC.

This clonotype was recorded once. A junction boundary mismatches the germline segment, possibly from a read error. The J gene is TRBJ1-1, the V gene TRBV4-3; 8 nucleotides agree with TRBD1. Germline CDR1 and CDR2: LGHNA and YSLEER. The CDR3 runs to 13 residues. The CDR3 nucleotides read TGCGCCAGCTGCCAGTACAGGGGGACCGAAGCTTTCTTT. This encodes CASCQYRGTEAFF.

This chain uses TRBV27 with TRBJ2-5, with 7 nucleotides matching TRBD2. Germline CDR1 MNHEY, CDR2 SMNVEV (reference sequence). This CDR3 comprises 14 residues. V gave up 2 bases and J gave up 4 bases; unmatched junction bases: 4. CDR3: CASSLMASGETQYF. DNA of the CDR3: TGTGCCAGCAGTTTAATGGCTAGCGGAGAGACCCAGTACTTC.

The chain has TRBV7-9 and TRBJ2-7; D is ambiguous. CDR1 SEHNR and CDR2 FQNEAQ come from the germline V gene (reference sequence). Trimming took 5 bases from V and 1 from J, leaving 9 bases between them. The CDR3 runs 13 residues. In nucleotides, the CDR3 is TGTGCCAGCAGCCCGAGACATTCCTACGAGCAGTACGTC. As protein: CASSPRHSYEQYV.

The chain links TRBV6-2 or TRBV6-3 to TRBJ2-2; 10 bases agree with TRBD1. The CDR3 is 15 amino acids. The germline CDR1 and CDR2 sequences are MNHEY and SVGEGT. Germline trimming cut 8 bases from V and 3 bases from J; bases unmatched to any gene: 6. DNA for the CDR3: TGTGCCAGCGGCCGGGACAGGGGATACACCGGGGAGCTGTTTTTT. It specifies CASGRDRGYTGELFF.

The CDR3 sequence: CSARDWQVGTDTQYF. The CDR3 DNA reads as TGCAGTGCTAGAGATTGGCAGGTTGGAACAGATACGCAGTATTTT. V is TRBV20-1 and J is TRBJ2-3; D gene unclear. The CDR3 is 15 residues long. Germline V gene sequence: CDR1 DFQATT, CDR2 SNEGSKA (reference sequence). V shed 0 bases and J shed 3 bases, with 13 bases lying between them.

There are a few counts of this clonotype. The CDR3 region has the DNA TGCAGTGCTAGCGAGTTCTCTTCCGGGACTAGCGACTTTGAGCAGTACGTC. Protein: CSASEFSSGTSDFEQYV. The chain combines TRBV20-1 with TRBJ2-7; 10 bases align to TRBD2. From germline, CDR1 is DFQATT and CDR2 SNEGSKA (reference sequence). V dropped 3 bases and J dropped 7; count of bases not matched to a gene: 18. This CDR3 spans 17 amino acids.

This clonotype was seen repeatedly, ten times or more. CDR3 nucleotide sequence: TGTGCCAGCAGCTTTAGCGGGGGGGCAAATACGCAGTATTTT. Amino acid sequence: CASSFSGGANTQYF. The chain employs TRBV7-6 and TRBJ2-3, with 11 bases fitting TRBD2. The CDR3 totals 14 residues. With V trimmed by 3 bases and J by 7 bases, 3 bases remained unmatched. Germline CDR1 reads SGHVS; CDR2 reads FNYEAQ.

CDR3 loop: CASSMEDRPTTDTQYF. For the CDR3, the DNA is TGTGCCAGTAGTATGGAGGACCGTCCCACCACAGATACGCAGTATTTT. This chain joins TRBV19 and TRBJ2-3, with D possibly matching TRBD2 (5 bases). The CDR3 spans 16 residues. V gave up 3 bases and J gave up 2 bases, with 15 bases separating them. Germline assignment: CDR1 LNHDA and CDR2 SQIVND (reference sequence).

The chain has TRBV2 and TRBJ2-2; 10 bases match TRBD2. Unmatched junction bases numbered 2, after V lost 3 bases and J lost 4 bases. From germline, CDR1 is SNHLY and CDR2 FYNNEI. The CDR3 is made up of 15 amino acids. The CDR3 DNA reads as TGTGCCAGCAGTGAGGGACTAGCGAGCACCGGGGAGCTGTTTTTT. Its protein is CASSEGLASTGELFF. Using reference TRBV2 and TRBJ2-2 for the parts outside the CDR3, the full variable domain is EPEVTQTPSHQVTQMGQEVILRCVPISNHLYFYWYRQILGQKVEFLVSFYNNEISEKSEIFDDQFSVERPDGSNFTLKIRSTKLEDSAMYFCASSEGLASTGELFFGEGSRLTVL.

The sample holds a few counts of this clonotype. V is TRBV6-2 or TRBV6-3 and J is TRBJ1-1, with D possibly being TRBD1 (6 bases). The V end was cut by 5 bases, the J end by 0 bases, with 13 bases between. The CDR3 spans 15 residues. Germline V gene sequence: CDR1 MNHEY, CDR2 SVGEGT. The CDR3 DNA sequence: TGTGCCAGCAGTCGATCGGACAGCTTGAACACTGAAGCTTTCTTT. This gives the protein CASSRSDSLNTEAFF.

Comments on this clonotype: The CDR3 does not close with the conserved phenylalanine or tryptophan, likely indicating a read error. V and J are TRBV9 and TRBJ2-3, with D tentatively TRBD2 (6 bases). The CDR3 consists of 16 residues. Per the germline V gene, CDR1 is SGDLS and CDR2 is YYNGEE. V lost 0 bases, J lost 1 base, and 12 bases lay in between. Here the CDR3 reads CASSVVPSSGTDTQYS. The CDR3 region has the DNA TGTGCCAGCAGCGTAGTCCCCTCTAGCGGCACAGATACGCAGTATTCT.

At least ten counts were recorded for this clonotype. An end of the junction differs from the germline gene, which may be a read error. V and J are TRBV6-2 or TRBV6-3 and TRBJ2-5, with D uncertain. The CDR3 has 12 amino acids. Germline V CDR1 and CDR2: MNHEY, SVGEGT. CDR3 coding DNA: TGCGCCAGCAGCCCCTACCAAGAGACCCAGTACTTC. As protein: CASSPYQETQYF.

This clonotype came up many times. The chain employs TRBV29-1 and TRBJ1-2, with D unclear. The CDR3 loop spans 14 amino acids. Trimming cost V 5 bases and J 7 bases, with 20 bases left between them. Germline lookup yields CDR1 SQVTM and CDR2 ANQGSEA. The CDR3, as DNA: TGCAGCGTTTATACCGGGTCCCATAAGAGTGGCTACACCTTC. Its protein is CSVYTGSHKSGYTF.

This clonotype has just a few counts. The chain employs TRBV29-1 and TRBJ1-5; the match to TRBD1 covers 7 bases. CDR3 length: 14 residues. With V trimmed by 4 bases and J by 7 bases, 10 bases remained unmatched. The germline gives CDR1 SQVTM, CDR2 ANQGSEA. CDR3 in amino acids: CSVGTGAGVQPQHF. CDR3 coding DNA: TGCAGCGTTGGTACAGGGGCGGGTGTCCAGCCCCAGCATTTT.

This rearrangement joins TRBV10-3 to TRBJ2-3; TRBD2 matches at 14 bases. The CDR3 covers 19 residues. Germline V gives CDR1 ENHRY, CDR2 SYGVKD. Unmatched junction bases numbered 13, after V lost 2 bases and J lost 6 bases. The CDR3 protein is CAISERLAGGLKSSDTQYF. The CDR3 nucleotides read TGTGCCATCAGTGAGAGACTAGCGGGGGGGCTTAAGTCCTCCGATACGCAGTATTTT.

The gene calls are TRBV5-5 and TRBJ1-1, with TRBD1 identical over 7 bases. The CDR3 covers 14 residues. With V trimmed by 4 bases and J by 4 bases, 7 bases remained unmatched. Germline V lookup: CDR1 SGHKS, CDR2 YYEKEE (reference sequence). CDR3 region: CASSATGASTEAFF. CDR3 DNA: TGTGCCAGCAGCGCTACAGGGGCGTCCACTGAAGCTTTCTTT. The complete variable domain, with remaining parts taken from reference TRBV5-5 and TRBJ1-1, reads DAGVTQSPTHLIKTRGQQVTLRCSPISGHKSVSWYQQVLGQGPQFIFQYYEKEERGRGNFPDRFSARQFPNYSSELNVNALLLGDSALYLCASSATGASTEAFFGQGTRLTVV.

This clonotype was seen more than once but under ten times. The chain joins TRBV6-2 or TRBV6-3 to TRBJ1-5, with D uncertain. The germline gives CDR1 MNHEY, CDR2 SVGEGT. The CDR3 totals 15 residues. V was trimmed by 0 bases and J by 5 bases, leaving 11 bases between them. The CDR3 bases are TGTGCCAGCAGTTACTCTCTCGGTGAAGATCAGCCCCAGCATTTT. It translates to CASSYSLGEDQPQHF.

This clonotype showed up just a few times. V usage is TRBV2 and J usage is TRBJ2-5, with 8 bases lining up with TRBD2. V lost 8 bases to trimming and J lost 5 bases; unmatched junction nucleotides: 10. This CDR3 comprises 14 residues. Germline V gene data show CDR1 as SNHLY and CDR2 as FYNNEI. CDR3 region: CASCKSGGTETQYF. The CDR3 nucleotides are TGTGCCAGCTGTAAGAGCGGGGGTACGGAGACCCAGTACTTC. Supplemented by reference TRBV2 and TRBJ2-5, the full variable domain reads EPEVTQTPSHQVTQMGQEVILRCVPISNHLYFYWYRQILGQKVEFLVSFYNNEISEKSEIFDDQFSVERPDGSNFTLKIRSTKLEDSAMYFCASCKSGGTETQYFGPGTRLLVL.